The T cell receptor beta chain under discussion was sequenced for a study of identical twins' blood T cells. The study's findings and limits: Shared CDR3 clonotype counts between two donors mainly tracked the product of their cloneset sizes, twins included.

One entry per CDR3 protein, called by TCRdb with MiXCR from the 5' RACE reads. The table has roughly 340,000 distinct CDR3 sequences, about 28% seen once. CDR1 SEHNR and CDR2 FQNEAQ come from the germline V gene (reference sequence). J lost 0 bases, V lost 1 base, and 1 base had no gene match. The CDR3 has 15 residues. As for this clonotype: The antigen is not known.

The sequenced material came from PBMCs. This TCR came from a woman between 18 and 50 years old in good health. This sequence joins TRBV7-9 and TRBJ2-3, with 7 bases aligning to TRBD1. CDR3: CASSLVGQSTDTQYF. CDR3 nucleotides: TGTGCCAGCAGCTTAGTGGGACAGAGCACAGATACGCAGTATTTT.